Shown below are 31 T cell receptor beta chains from a single sample sequenced in a study of beta chain features in type 1 diabetes. Whole-study results and caveats: Shorter TCRB CDR3s, moderately but significantly so, marked every one of the four CD4+ subsets in Type 1 diabetes patients.

Of the isolated RNA, all was reverse transcribed, and so the sequenced material was expressed TCRB transcripts. Profiled with immunoSEQ multiplex PCR; TCRdb holds only in-frame clones, not every one. Here the sample spans around 650,000 clones, 9.5% to 15% being singletons. Antigens of these TCRs are unknown. Sequencing was performed on naive CD4+ T cells from blood. These receptors all come from a young man with type 1 diabetes.

In its sample, this clone was seen a few times. This chain uses TRBV4-3 with TRBJ1-2; possibly TRBD1 for D (5 bases). The germline V and J ends were trimmed by 4 bases and 2 bases, with 11 bases remaining between them. Germline loops: CDR1 LGHNA, CDR2 YSLEER. The CDR3 sequence is 14 residues long. CDR3 DNA sequence: TGCGCCAGCAGCCCTCAGACAGTGAACTATGGCTACACCTTC. Its protein is CASSPQTVNYGYTF.

The chain links TRBV19 to TRBJ2-2; 8 bases map to TRBD2. CDR3 length equals 13 residues. Germline CDR1 LNHDA, CDR2 SQIVND (reference sequence). V was clipped by 1 base and J by 8 bases; unmatched bases: 0. In nucleotides, the CDR3 is TGTGCCAGTAGTATAGGACTAGCGGGGGAGCTGTTTTTT. Translating gives CASSIGLAGELFF.

Concerning this clone: Different DNA sequences within this sample yield the same CDR3. The chain links TRBV19 to TRBJ1-2; the D is unclear. The V end was cut by 0 bases, the J end by 1 base, with 6 bases between. This CDR3 contains 14 residues. From germline, CDR1 is LNHDA and CDR2 SQIVND (reference sequence). DNA for the CDR3: TGTGCCAGTAGTATAGATCGCGGTAACTATGGCTACACCTTC. It codes for CASSIDRGNYGYTF.

The J gene is TRBJ2-7, the V gene TRBV19; tentatively, D is TRBD1 (5 bases). Trimming stripped 4 bases from V and 3 bases from J, with 19 bases between. CDR1 is LNHDA and CDR2 is SQIVND in the germline V gene (reference sequence). This CDR3 spans 16 amino acids. In DNA, the CDR3 is TGTGCCAGTAGTACGGAAAGGCCAGGGAAACGCTACGAGCAGTACTTC. Encoded protein: CASSTERPGKRYEQYF.

This chain connects TRBV5-4 to TRBJ2-7; TRBD2 matches 7 bases. With V trimmed by 3 bases and J by 2 bases, 11 bases remained unmatched. The CDR3 extends over 16 amino acids. Germline V CDR1 and CDR2: SGHNT, YYREEE (reference sequence). Written as DNA, the CDR3 is TGTGCCAGCAGCTCATCCGGGACTACCTTGGCCTACGAGCAGTACTTC. Translated, it gives CASSSSGTTLAYEQYF. Full variable domain (missing parts from reference TRBV5-4 and TRBJ2-7): ETGVTQSPTHLIKTRGQQVTLRCSSQSGHNTVSWYQQALGQGPQFIFQYYREEENGRGNFPPRFSGLQFPNYSSELNVNALELDDSALYLCASSSSGTTLAYEQYFGPGTRLTVT.

The gene calls are TRBV7-9 and TRBJ1-5; TRBD1 matches 7 bases. The CDR3 loop spans 13 amino acids. CDR1 and CDR2 (germline): SEHNR, FQNEAQ (reference sequence). With 0 bases clipped from V and 12 bases from J, the junction kept 5 bases outside the gene matches. The CDR3 DNA is TGTGCCAGCAGCTTAGCTTCGGACAGGAGCCAGCATTTT. Encoded protein: CASSLASDRSQHF. Filled out from reference TRBV7-9 and TRBJ1-5, the complete variable domain reads DTGVSQNPRHKITKRGQNVTFRCDPISEHNRLYWYRQTLGQGPEFLTYFQNEAQLEKSRLLSDRFSAERPKGSFSTLEIQRTEQGDSAMYLCASSLASDRSQHFGDGTRLSIL.

The chain has TRBV2 and TRBJ1-4; TRBD1 matches 8 bases. CDR1 is SNHLY, CDR2 FYNNEI, per germline. The CDR3 extends over 14 amino acids. Unmatched junction bases numbered 7, after V lost 5 bases and J lost 8 bases. Here the CDR3 DNA reads TGTGCCAGCAGTTCCCAGGGGGCGGTGGAAAAACTGTTTTTT. This encodes CASSSQGAVEKLFF.

This sequence joins TRBV4-2 and TRBJ2-3; 8 nucleotides agree with TRBD2. V lost 0 bases and J lost 6; bases outside the gene matches: 5. The germline gives CDR1 LGHNA, CDR2 YNFKEQ. CDR3 length equals 15 residues. The CDR3: CASSQDTSGGDTQYF. CDR3 coding DNA: TGTGCCAGCAGCCAAGATACTAGCGGAGGGGATACGCAGTATTTT.

The rearrangement uses TRBV7-2 and TRBJ2-5; D remains unclear. CDR3 length: 13 residues. From germline, CDR1 is SGHTA and CDR2 FQGNSA. V was trimmed by 5 bases and J by 5 bases, leaving 12 bases between them. CDR3: CASSMGLKETQYF. The CDR3 coding sequence is TGTGCCAGCAGCATGGGCCTGAAGGAGACCCAGTACTTC.

The CDR3 spells CASIVDSKSPLHF. CDR3 in DNA: TGTGCCAGCATCGTGGACTCCAAATCACCCCTCCACTTT. The chain combines TRBV2 with TRBJ1-6; D unclear. Between the trimmed V and J ends, which lost 7 bases and 10 bases, there was a span of 14 bases. The CDR3 length is 13 residues. Per the germline V gene, CDR1 is SNHLY and CDR2 is FYNNEI.

The sample holds a few counts of this clone. Other nucleotide sequences from this sample produce the same CDR3. This chain connects TRBV7-2 to TRBJ2-3, with TRBD1 matching over 7 bases. J lost 4 bases, V lost 6 bases, and 7 bases had no gene match. The CDR3 is made up of 14 amino acids. CDR1 and CDR2 from the germline V gene are SGHTA and FQGNSA. The CDR3 protein is CASSSQGVADTQYF. In DNA, the CDR3 is TGTGCCAGCAGTTCCCAGGGGGTAGCAGATACGCAGTATTTT.

This clone was counted a few times. V usage is TRBV6-5 and J usage is TRBJ2-7; D perhaps matches TRBD2 (6 bases). The CDR3 has 13 residues. Trimming took 6 bases from V and 2 from J, leaving 11 bases between them. Germline V gives CDR1 MNHEY, CDR2 SVGAGI. CDR3 bases: TGTGCCAGCAGCTCGAGGAGGGCCTACGAGCAGTACTTC. Translating it yields CASSSRRAYEQYF.

The rearrangement joins TRBV7-9 to TRBJ2-2; tentative D call: TRBD1 (6 bases). Germline V gene sequence: CDR1 SEHNR, CDR2 FQNEAQ (reference sequence). The CDR3 contains 15 residues. V dropped 7 bases and J dropped 3 bases, with 15 bases sitting between them. The CDR3 DNA reads as TGTGCCAGCACCCAACGAGGGGGTGACACCGGGGAGCTGTTTTTT. Translation: CASTQRGGDTGELFF.

The gene calls are TRBV28 and TRBJ1-6; maybe TRBD1 (5 bases). Trimming took 5 bases from V and 7 from J, leaving 18 bases between them. This CDR3 has 16 residues. CDR1 is MDHEN and CDR2 is SYDVKM in the germline V gene. This chain's CDR3 is CASSLSVGPGNSPLHF. CDR3 DNA: TGTGCCAGCAGTCTCTCTGTAGGTCCAGGGAATTCACCCCTCCACTTT.

This clone was counted a few times. The chain joins TRBV12-5 to TRBJ1-1, with a weak D call TRBD1 (5 bases). Germline V gene sequence: CDR1 LGHNT, CDR2 FRNRAP. Trimming pared 7 bases from V and 0 bases from J, leaving 9 bases between. The CDR3 has 13 residues. CDR3 sequence: CASASTVNTEAFF. DNA for the CDR3: TGTGCTAGTGCCTCGACAGTGAACACTGAAGCTTTCTTT.

This rearrangement joins TRBV7-2 to TRBJ1-5; maybe TRBD1 (6 bases). Germline V gene lookup returns CDR1 SGHTA and CDR2 FQGNSA. CDR3 length: 15 amino acids. Trimming stripped 2 bases from V and 2 bases from J, with 10 bases between. Here the CDR3 reads CASSLRGAGNQPQHF. DNA of the CDR3: TGTGCCAGCAGCTTACGGGGGGCGGGCAATCAGCCCCAGCATTTT.

The rearrangement uses TRBV7-2 and TRBJ2-5, with D uncertain. Trimming pared 5 bases from V and 7 bases from J, leaving 20 bases between. Germline V gives CDR1 SGHTA, CDR2 FQGNSA. The CDR3 has 15 amino acids. CDR3 nucleotide sequence: TGTGCCAGCAGCCCCGATTCTGCACATTCGGGGACCCAGTACTTC. This translates into CASSPDSAHSGTQYF.

In its sample, this clone was seen a few times. This chain links TRBV7-8 with TRBJ2-7, with a tentative D call TRBD1 (5 bases). Trimming left V 0 bases short and J 2 bases short, with 8 bases between. The CDR3 is 14 residues long. CDR1 is SGHVS and CDR2 is FQNEAQ in the germline V gene. The CDR3 sequence: CASSLAIGAYEQYF. The CDR3 DNA follows: TGTGCCAGCAGCTTAGCGATAGGGGCCTACGAGCAGTACTTC.

The table lists this clone with a few counts. The chain is built from TRBV7-8 and TRBJ1-6; D not resolved. The CDR3 length is 13 residues. Germline-derived CDR1 and CDR2 are SGHVS and FQNEAQ. Trimming pared 5 bases from V and 14 bases from J, leaving 16 bases between. The CDR3 region is CASSNSPDTSLHF. The CDR3 nucleotides read TGTGCCAGCAGCAATTCCCCTGACACCTCCCTCCACTTT.

This sequence joins TRBV25-1 and TRBJ1-4, with a weak D call TRBD1 (5 bases). This CDR3 is 13 amino acids long. Germline V lookup: CDR1 MGHDK, CDR2 SYGVNS. V was clipped by 10 bases and J by 1 base, with 10 bases between them. In nucleotides, the CDR3 is TGTGCCACCGGACATCAAACTAATGAAAAACTGTTTTTT. Protein sequence: CATGHQTNEKLFF.

This clone has more than one count but fewer than ten. The chain combines TRBV25-1 with TRBJ1-6; maybe TRBD1 (6 bases). Germline CDR1 MGHDK, CDR2 SYGVNS. The CDR3 is 15 residues long. V lost 4 bases, J lost 8 bases, and 15 bases lay in between. CDR3 protein: CASSGATGAYSPLHF. Here the CDR3 DNA reads TGTGCCAGCAGTGGGGCGACAGGAGCCTATTCACCCCTCCACTTT.

This clone came up a few times. V gene TRBV19 combines with J gene TRBJ1-2; 7 bases line up with TRBD1. The CDR3 consists of 14 residues. Germline assignment: CDR1 LNHDA and CDR2 SQIVND (reference sequence). With V trimmed by 4 bases and J by 4 bases, 6 bases remained unmatched. In DNA, the CDR3 is TGTGCCAGTAGTACCCCCGGGACAGTCTATGGCTACACCTTC. The encoded protein is CASSTPGTVYGYTF. Full variable domain (outside the CDR3, taken from reference TRBV19 and TRBJ1-2): DGGITQSPKYLFRKEGQNVTLSCEQNLNHDAMYWYRQDPGQGLRLIYYSQIVNDFQKGDIAEGYSVSREKKESFPLTVTSAQKNPTAFYLCASSTPGTVYGYTFGSGTRLTVV.

The rearrangement uses TRBV7-2 and TRBJ2-1; D tentatively reads TRBD1 or TRBD2 (5 bases each). The V end was cut by 2 bases, the J end by 9 bases, with 17 bases between. CDR3 length: 15 amino acids. Germline V gives CDR1 SGHTA, CDR2 FQGNSA. The CDR3 DNA is TGTGCCAGCAGCTTACGGGACCCCTTATCCAGTGAGCAGTTCTTC. This sequence encodes CASSLRDPLSSEQFF. The variable domain in full, with the rest retrieved from reference TRBV7-2 and TRBJ2-1, is GAGVSQSPSNKVTEKGKDVELRCDPISGHTALYWYRQSLGQGLEFLIYFQGNSAPDKSGLPSDRFSAERTGGSVSTLTIQRTQQEDSAVYLCASSLRDPLSSEQFFGPGTRLTVL.

The sample holds a few counts of this clone. Other DNA sequences of this sample code for an identical CDR3. V and J are TRBV7-2 and TRBJ2-5; D gene uncertain. The germline CDR1 and CDR2 sequences are SGHTA and FQGNSA. V lost 0 bases and J 5 bases, leaving 4 bases between the germline ends. The CDR3 extends over 12 amino acids. CDR3 sequence: CASSLAGETQYF. CDR3 bases: TGTGCCAGCAGCTTAGCGGGCGAGACCCAGTACTTC.

This clone appeared a few times. The chain combines TRBV6-5 with TRBJ2-5, with unresolved D. The CDR3 consists of 12 residues. V dropped 0 bases and J dropped 4 bases, with 3 bases sitting between them. Germline V CDR1 and CDR2: MNHEY, SVGAGI. The CDR3 is CASSYSPETQYF. DNA for the CDR3: TGTGCCAGCAGTTACTCTCCAGAGACCCAGTACTTC.

Here the CDR3 DNA reads TGCGCCAGCAGCCAAGAAAGTGACAGGGGCAGCGAAGGGCCCCAGCATTTT. Protein sequence: CASSQESDRGSEGPQHF. The V call is TRBV4-1, the J call TRBJ1-5, with 8 bases fitting TRBD1. Germline-derived CDR1 and CDR2 are MGHRA and YSYEKL. CDR3 length: 17 residues. Trimming removed 0 bases from V and 9 bases from J; junction bases left unmatched: 13.

The gene calls are TRBV9 and TRBJ1-6; 9 positions match TRBD1. This CDR3 comprises 15 residues. Germline-derived CDR1 and CDR2 are SGDLS and YYNGEE. The trim removed 3 bases at V and 7 bases at J, leaving 5 bases unmatched. The chain's CDR3 is CASSAVGQGNSPLHF. In nucleotides, the CDR3 is TGTGCCAGCAGCGCCGTGGGACAGGGAAATTCACCCCTCCACTTT.

The rearrangement uses TRBV29-1 and TRBJ1-1, with TRBD1 matching over 8 bases. The CDR3 has 15 amino acids. With 4 bases clipped from V and 11 bases from J, the junction kept 18 bases outside the gene matches. Germline loops: CDR1 SQVTM, CDR2 ANQGSEA. CDR3 region: CSVGRQGARVGDAFF. The CDR3 bases are TGCAGCGTTGGAAGGCAGGGGGCCCGTGTAGGTGACGCTTTCTTT. The full variable domain, its missing parts supplied by reference TRBV29-1 and TRBJ1-1, is SAVISQKPSRDICQRGTSLTIQCQVDSQVTMMFWYRQQPGQSLTLIATANQGSEATYESGFVIDKFPISRPNLTFSTLTVSNMSPEDSSIYLCSVGRQGARVGDAFFGQGTRLTVV.

The J gene is TRBJ2-7, the V gene TRBV6-1; weak D call: TRBD2 (6 bases). The germline V gene encodes CDR1 MNHNS and CDR2 SASEGT. The CDR3 has 16 amino acids. V lost 1 base and J 2 bases, leaving 15 bases between the germline ends. Written as DNA, the CDR3 is TGTGCCAGCAGTGAAGGGGGAGGTTCGTCTCCCTACGAGCAGTACTTC. It encodes CASSEGGGSSPYEQYF.

V usage is TRBV9 and J usage is TRBJ2-3, with 7 bases matching TRBD1. Looked up from germline, CDR1 is SGDLS and CDR2 is YYNGEE. The CDR3 loop spans 16 amino acids. J gave up 1 base and V 2 bases, and 7 bases lay outside the gene matches. The CDR3 sequence is CASSVVDRPRTDTQYF. The CDR3 DNA sequence: TGTGCCAGCAGCGTTGTGGACAGGCCCCGCACAGATACGCAGTATTTT.

The chain joins TRBV5-1 to TRBJ2-3; 12 nucleotides match TRBD2. This CDR3 comprises 16 residues. The junction had 7 bases not matched to a gene; V was cut back by 3 bases and J by 5 bases. Per the germline V gene, CDR1 is SGHRS and CDR2 is YFSETQ. CDR3 in amino acids: CASSWTSGVHLDTQYF. As DNA, the CDR3 is TGCGCCAGCAGCTGGACTAGCGGGGTGCACCTAGATACGCAGTATTTT. Complete variable domain (other parts from reference TRBV5-1 and TRBJ2-3): KAGVTQTPRYLIKTRGQQVTLSCSPISGHRSVSWYQQTPGQGLQFLFEYFSETQRNKGNFPGRFSGRQFSNSRSEMNVSTLELGDSALYLCASSWTSGVHLDTQYFGPGTRLTVL.